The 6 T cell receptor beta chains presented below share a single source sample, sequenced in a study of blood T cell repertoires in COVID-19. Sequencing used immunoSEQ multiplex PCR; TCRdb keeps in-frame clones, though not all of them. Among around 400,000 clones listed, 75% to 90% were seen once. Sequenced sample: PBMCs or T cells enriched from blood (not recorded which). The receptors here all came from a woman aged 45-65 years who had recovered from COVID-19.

The DNA of the CDR3 is TGCGCCAGCAGCTTGGTGGCTAACACCGGGGAGCTGTTTTTT. Protein: CASSLVANTGELFF. The V gene is TRBV5-1, the J gene TRBJ2-2; no definite D call. Germline V gives CDR1 SGHRS, CDR2 YFSETQ. Trimming left V 0 bases short and J 2 bases short, with 5 bases between. The CDR3 has 14 amino acids.

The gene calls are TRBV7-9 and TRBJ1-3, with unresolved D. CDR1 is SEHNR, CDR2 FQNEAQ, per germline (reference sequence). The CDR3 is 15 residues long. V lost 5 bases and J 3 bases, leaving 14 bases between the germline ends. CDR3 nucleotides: TGTGCCAGCAGCCTGACGACGGGGTTTGGAAACACCATATATTTT. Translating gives CASSLTTGFGNTIYF.

The CDR3 DNA reads TGTGCCAGCTCACCCCAATCTCAGGGGCCAGAGCAGTTCTTC. It translates to CASSPQSQGPEQFF. V is TRBV18 and J is TRBJ2-1; possibly TRBD1 for D (6 bases). This CDR3 spans 14 amino acids. CDR1 KGHSH and CDR2 LQKENI come from the germline V gene. V was pared by 3 bases and J by 10 bases, with 16 bases between.

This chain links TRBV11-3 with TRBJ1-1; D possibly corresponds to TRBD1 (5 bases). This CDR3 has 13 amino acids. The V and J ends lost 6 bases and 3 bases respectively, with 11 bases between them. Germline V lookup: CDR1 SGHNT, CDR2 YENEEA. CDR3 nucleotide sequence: TGTGCCAGCAGTTCCACAGGATACACTGAAGCTTTCTTT. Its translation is CASSSTGYTEAFF.

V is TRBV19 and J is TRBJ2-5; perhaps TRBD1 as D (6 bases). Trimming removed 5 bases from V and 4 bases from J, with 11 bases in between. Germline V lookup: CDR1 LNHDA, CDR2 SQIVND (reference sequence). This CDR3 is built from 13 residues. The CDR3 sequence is CASSSQGLETQYF. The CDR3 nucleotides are TGTGCCAGTAGTTCCCAGGGGCTAGAGACCCAGTACTTC.

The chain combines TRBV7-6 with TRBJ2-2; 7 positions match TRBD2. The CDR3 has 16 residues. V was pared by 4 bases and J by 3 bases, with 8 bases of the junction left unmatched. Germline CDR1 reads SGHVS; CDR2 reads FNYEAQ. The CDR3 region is CASSSGGGAYTGELFF. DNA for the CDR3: TGTGCCAGCAGCTCTGGGGGAGGGGCCTACACCGGGGAGCTGTTTTTT.